Listed here is a single T cell receptor beta chain. The final CDR3 position lacks the conserved phenylalanine or tryptophan, pointing to a likely read error. No DNA is shown, since the ends of the CDR3 on it are uncertain; the CDR3 is the one TCRdb lists. A single record per CDR3 protein comes from TCRdb applying MiXCR to the PCR reads. The sample records approximately 11,000 distinct CDR3 sequences, over 50% being singletons. CDR1 SGHTA and CDR2 FQGTGA come from the germline V gene. The CDR3 adds up to 15 amino acids, both ends counted. This entry is derived from a study of tumor-infiltrating lymphocytes in oesophageal squamous cell carcinoma.

The sequencing input was esophageal tumor tissue. This chain joins TRBV7-3 and TRBJ2-7. The clonotype comes from a male donor with esophageal squamous cell carcinoma. This chain's CDR3 is CASSSSGLPQQFFGS.